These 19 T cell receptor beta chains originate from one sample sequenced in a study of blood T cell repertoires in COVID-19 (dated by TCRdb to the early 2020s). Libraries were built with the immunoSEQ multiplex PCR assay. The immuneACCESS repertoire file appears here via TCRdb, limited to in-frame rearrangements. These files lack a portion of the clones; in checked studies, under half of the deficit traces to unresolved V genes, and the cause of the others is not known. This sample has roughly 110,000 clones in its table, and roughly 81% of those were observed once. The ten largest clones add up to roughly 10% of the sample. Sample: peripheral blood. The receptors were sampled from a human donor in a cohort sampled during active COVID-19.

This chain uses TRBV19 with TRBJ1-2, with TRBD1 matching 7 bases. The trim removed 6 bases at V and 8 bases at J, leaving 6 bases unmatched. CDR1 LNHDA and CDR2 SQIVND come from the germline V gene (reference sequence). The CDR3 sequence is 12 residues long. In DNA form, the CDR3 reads TGTGCCAGTAGGGAACAGGGGAGGGGCTACACCTTC. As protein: CASREQGRGYTF.

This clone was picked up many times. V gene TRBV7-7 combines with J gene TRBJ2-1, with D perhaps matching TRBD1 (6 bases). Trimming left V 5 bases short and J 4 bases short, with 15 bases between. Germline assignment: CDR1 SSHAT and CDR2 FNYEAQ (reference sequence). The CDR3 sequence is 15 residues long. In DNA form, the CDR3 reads TGTGCCAGCAGCCCAGTCTTAGGGGGATACAATGAGCAGTTCTTC. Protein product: CASSPVLGGYNEQFF.

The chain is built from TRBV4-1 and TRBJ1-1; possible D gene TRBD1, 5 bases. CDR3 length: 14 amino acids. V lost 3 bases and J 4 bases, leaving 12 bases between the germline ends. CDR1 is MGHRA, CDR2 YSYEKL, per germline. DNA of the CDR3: TGCGCCAGCAGCCACTTAGGGGAGGGCACTGAAGCTTTCTTT. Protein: CASSHLGEGTEAFF.

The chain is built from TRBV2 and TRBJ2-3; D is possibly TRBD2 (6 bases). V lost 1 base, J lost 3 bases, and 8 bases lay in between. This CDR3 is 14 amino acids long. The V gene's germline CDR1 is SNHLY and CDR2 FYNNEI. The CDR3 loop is CASSEVAETDTQYF. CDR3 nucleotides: TGTGCCAGCAGTGAAGTAGCGGAGACAGATACGCAGTATTTT.

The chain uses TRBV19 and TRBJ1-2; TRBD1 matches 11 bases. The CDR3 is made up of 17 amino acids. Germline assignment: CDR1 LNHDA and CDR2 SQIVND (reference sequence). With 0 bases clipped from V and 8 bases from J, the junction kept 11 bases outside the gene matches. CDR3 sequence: CASSIDIGQGALGGYTF. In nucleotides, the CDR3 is TGTGCCAGTAGTATAGACATCGGACAGGGGGCGCTTGGAGGCTACACCTTC.

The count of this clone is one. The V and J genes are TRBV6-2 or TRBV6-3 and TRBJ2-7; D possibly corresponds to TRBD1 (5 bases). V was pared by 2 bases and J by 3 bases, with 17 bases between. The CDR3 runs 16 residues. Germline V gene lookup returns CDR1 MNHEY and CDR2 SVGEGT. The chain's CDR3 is CASSYMTETTYYEQYF. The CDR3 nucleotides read TGTGCCAGCAGTTACATGACAGAAACCACTTACTACGAGCAGTACTTC.

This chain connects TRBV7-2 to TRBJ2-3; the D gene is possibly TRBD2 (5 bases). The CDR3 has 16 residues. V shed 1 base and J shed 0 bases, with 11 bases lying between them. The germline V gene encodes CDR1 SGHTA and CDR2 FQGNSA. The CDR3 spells CASSLGRASSTDTQYF. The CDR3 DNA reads TGTGCCAGCAGCTTAGGGCGGGCCTCTAGCACAGATACGCAGTATTTT.

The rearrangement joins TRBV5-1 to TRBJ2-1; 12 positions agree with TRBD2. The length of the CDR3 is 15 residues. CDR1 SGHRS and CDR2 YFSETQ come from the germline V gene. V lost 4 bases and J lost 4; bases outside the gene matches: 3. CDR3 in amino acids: CASSGTSGRYNEQFF. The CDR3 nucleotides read TGCGCCAGCAGCGGAACTAGCGGGAGGTACAATGAGCAGTTCTTC.

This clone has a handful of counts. CDR3 sequence reads: CASSYVGQGAGGYTF. The CDR3 region has the DNA TGTGCCAGCAGTTACGTGGGACAGGGGGCTGGTGGCTACACCTTC. This chain links TRBV6-5 with TRBJ1-2, with 12 positions matching TRBD1. The CDR3 is 15 residues long. Germline lookup yields CDR1 MNHEY and CDR2 SVGAGI. Unmatched junction bases numbered 5, after V lost 2 bases and J lost 7 bases.

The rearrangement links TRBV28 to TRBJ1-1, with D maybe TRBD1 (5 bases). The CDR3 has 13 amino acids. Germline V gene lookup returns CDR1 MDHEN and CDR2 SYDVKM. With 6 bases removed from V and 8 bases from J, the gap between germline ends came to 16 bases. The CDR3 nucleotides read TGTGCCAGCAGCCCACGGTTTGGGGGGGAAGCTTTCTTT. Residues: CASSPRFGGEAFF.

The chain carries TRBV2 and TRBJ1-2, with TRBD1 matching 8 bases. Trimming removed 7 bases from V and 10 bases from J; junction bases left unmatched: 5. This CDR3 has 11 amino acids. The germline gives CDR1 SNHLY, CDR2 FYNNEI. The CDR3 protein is CASNDRGYYTF. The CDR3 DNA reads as TGTGCCAGCAACGACAGGGGTTACTACACCTTC.

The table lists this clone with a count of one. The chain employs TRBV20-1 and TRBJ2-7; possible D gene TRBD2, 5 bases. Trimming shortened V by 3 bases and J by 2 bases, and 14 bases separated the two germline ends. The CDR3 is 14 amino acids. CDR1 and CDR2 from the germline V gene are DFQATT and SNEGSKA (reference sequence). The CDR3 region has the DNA TGCAGTGCTAGTACCCCCGGGAACACCTACGAGCAGTACTTC. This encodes CSASTPGNTYEQYF.

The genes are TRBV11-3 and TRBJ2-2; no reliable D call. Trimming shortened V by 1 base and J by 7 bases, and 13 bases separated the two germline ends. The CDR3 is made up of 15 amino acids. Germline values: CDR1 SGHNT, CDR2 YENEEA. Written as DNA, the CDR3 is TGTGCCAGCAGCTTAGCTCTCCCGGGTCGCGGGGAGCTGTTTTTT. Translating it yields CASSLALPGRGELFF.

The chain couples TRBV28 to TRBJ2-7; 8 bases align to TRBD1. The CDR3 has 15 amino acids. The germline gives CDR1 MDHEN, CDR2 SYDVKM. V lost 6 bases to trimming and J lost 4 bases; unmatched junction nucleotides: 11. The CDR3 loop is CASSETGEVGYEQYF. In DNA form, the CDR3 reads TGTGCCAGCAGCGAGACAGGGGAAGTAGGGTACGAGCAGTACTTC.

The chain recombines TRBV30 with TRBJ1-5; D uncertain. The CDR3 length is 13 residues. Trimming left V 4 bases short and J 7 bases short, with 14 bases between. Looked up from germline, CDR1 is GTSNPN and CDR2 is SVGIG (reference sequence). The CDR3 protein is CAWTRTGGQPQHF. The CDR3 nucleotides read TGTGCCTGGACGAGGACCGGAGGGCAGCCCCAGCATTTT.

The CDR3 here is CASSYSIVNTEAFF. In nucleotides, the CDR3 is TGTGCCAGCAGTTACTCCATAGTGAACACTGAAGCTTTCTTT. The chain employs TRBV6-5 and TRBJ1-1; D not resolved. This CDR3 is built from 14 residues. The germline V and J ends were trimmed by 0 bases and 0 bases, with 5 bases remaining between them. Germline V CDR1 and CDR2: MNHEY, SVGAGI.

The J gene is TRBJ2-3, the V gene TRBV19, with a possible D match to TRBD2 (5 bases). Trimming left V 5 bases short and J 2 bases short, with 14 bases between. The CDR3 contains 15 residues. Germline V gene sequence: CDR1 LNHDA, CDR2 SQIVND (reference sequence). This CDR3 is CASSSDRTFTDTQYF. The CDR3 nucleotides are TGTGCCAGTAGTTCAGACCGGACTTTCACAGATACGCAGTATTTT. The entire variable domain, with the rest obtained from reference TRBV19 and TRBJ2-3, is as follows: DGGITQSPKYLFRKEGQNVTLSCEQNLNHDAMYWYRQDPGQGLRLIYYSQIVNDFQKGDIAEGYSVSREKKESFPLTVTSAQKNPTAFYLCASSSDRTFTDTQYFGPGTRLTVL.

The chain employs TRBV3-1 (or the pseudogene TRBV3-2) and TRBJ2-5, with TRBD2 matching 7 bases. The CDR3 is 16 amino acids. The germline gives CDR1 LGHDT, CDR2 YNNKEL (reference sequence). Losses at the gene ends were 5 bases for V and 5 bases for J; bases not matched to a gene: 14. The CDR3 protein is CASSSRPTSFEETQYF. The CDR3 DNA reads TGTGCCAGCAGCTCCAGGCCGACTAGCTTCGAGGAGACCCAGTACTTC.

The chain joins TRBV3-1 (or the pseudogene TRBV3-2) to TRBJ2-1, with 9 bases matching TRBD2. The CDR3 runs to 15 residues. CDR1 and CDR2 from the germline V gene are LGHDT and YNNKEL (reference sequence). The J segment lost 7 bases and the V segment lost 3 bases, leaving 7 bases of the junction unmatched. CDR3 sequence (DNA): TGTGCCAGCAGCCATGGCGGGGGGGCAGGGAATGAGCAGTTCTTC. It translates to CASSHGGGAGNEQFF.